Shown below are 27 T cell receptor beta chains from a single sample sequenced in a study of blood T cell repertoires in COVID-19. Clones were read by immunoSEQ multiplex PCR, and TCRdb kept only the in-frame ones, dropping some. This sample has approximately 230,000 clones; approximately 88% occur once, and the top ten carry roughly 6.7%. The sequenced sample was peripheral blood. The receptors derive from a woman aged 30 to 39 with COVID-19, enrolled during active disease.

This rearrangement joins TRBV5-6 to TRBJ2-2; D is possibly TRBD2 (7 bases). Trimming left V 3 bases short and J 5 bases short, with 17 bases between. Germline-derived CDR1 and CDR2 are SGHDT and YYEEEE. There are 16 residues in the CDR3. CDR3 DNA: TGTGCCAGCAGCTCCAATATGGGAGGGGGGACCGGGGAGCTGTTTTTT. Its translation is CASSSNMGGGTGELFF.

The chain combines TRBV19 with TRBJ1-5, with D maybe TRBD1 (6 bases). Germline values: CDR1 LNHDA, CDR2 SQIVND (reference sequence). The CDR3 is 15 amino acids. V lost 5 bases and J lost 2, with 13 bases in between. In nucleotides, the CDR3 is TGTGCCAGTAGTGGGGGGGCGATCGGCAATCAGCCCCAGCATTTT. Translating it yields CASSGGAIGNQPQHF.

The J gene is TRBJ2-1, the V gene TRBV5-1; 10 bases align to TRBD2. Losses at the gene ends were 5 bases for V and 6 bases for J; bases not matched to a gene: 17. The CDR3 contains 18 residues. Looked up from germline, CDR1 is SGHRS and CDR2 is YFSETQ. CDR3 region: CASSLFGASGSRGNEQFF. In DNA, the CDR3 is TGCGCCAGCAGTCTGTTTGGGGCTAGCGGGAGTAGAGGCAATGAGCAGTTCTTC.

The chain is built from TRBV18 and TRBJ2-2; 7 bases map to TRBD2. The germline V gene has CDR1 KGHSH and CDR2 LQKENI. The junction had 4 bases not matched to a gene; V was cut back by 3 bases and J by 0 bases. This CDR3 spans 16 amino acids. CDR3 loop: CASSPFGGANTGELFF. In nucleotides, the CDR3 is TGTGCCAGCTCACCCTTTGGGGGGGCGAACACCGGGGAGCTGTTTTTT.

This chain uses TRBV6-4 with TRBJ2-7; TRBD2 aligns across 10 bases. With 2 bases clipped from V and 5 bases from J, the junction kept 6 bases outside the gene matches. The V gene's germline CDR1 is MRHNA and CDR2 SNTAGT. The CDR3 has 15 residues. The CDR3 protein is CASSDKREGTHEQYV. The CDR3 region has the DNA TGTGCCAGCAGTGACAAGCGGGAGGGCACCCACGAGCAGTACGTC.

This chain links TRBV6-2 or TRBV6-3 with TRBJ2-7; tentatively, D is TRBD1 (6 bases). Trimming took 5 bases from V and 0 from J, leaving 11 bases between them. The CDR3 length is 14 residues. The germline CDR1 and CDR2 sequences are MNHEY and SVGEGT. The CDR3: CASSLTGSSYEQYV. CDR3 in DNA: TGTGCCAGCAGTCTGACAGGTAGCTCCTACGAGCAGTACGTC.

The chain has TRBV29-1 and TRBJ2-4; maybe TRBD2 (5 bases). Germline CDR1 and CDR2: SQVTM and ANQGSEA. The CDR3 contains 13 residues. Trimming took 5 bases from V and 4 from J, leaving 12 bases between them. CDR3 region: CSVLGGSKNIQYF. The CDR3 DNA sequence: TGCAGCGTTCTGGGCGGGTCTAAAAACATTCAGTACTTC.

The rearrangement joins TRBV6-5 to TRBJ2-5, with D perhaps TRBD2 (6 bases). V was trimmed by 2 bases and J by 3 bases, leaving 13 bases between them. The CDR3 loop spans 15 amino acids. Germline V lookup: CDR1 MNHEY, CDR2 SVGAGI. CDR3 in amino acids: CASSYSPTGEETQYF. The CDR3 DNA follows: TGTGCCAGCAGTTACAGCCCAACGGGGGAAGAGACCCAGTACTTC.

CDR3 DNA sequence: TGCGCCAGCAGCCAAGATTTGGCAGGGCAGAAATATAGCAATCAGCCCCAGCATTTT. It is translated as CASSQDLAGQKYSNQPQHF. This chain joins TRBV4-3 and TRBJ1-5, with a weak D call TRBD1 (5 bases). CDR3 length: 19 residues. CDR1 and CDR2 (germline): LGHNA, YSLEER. Trimming left V 0 bases short and J 0 bases short, with 18 bases between.

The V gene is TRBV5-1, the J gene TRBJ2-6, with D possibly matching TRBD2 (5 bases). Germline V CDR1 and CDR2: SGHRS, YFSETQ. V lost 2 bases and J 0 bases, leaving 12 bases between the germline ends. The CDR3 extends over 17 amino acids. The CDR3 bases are TGCGCCAGCAGCTTACGGGGAGAGTCCTCTGGGGCCAACGTCCTGACTTTC. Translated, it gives CASSLRGESSGANVLTF.

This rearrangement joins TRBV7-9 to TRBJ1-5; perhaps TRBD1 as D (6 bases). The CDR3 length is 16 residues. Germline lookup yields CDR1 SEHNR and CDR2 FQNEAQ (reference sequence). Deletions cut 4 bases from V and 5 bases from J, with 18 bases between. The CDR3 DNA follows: TGTGCCAGCAGCTCCCCCAGGATAGGGGGGGATCAGCCCCAGCATTTT. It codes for CASSSPRIGGDQPQHF.

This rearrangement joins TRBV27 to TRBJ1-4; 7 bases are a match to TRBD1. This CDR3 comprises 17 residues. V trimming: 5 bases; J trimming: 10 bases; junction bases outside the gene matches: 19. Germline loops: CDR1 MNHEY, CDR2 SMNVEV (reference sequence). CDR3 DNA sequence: TGTGCCAGCAGTCTCCGACAGGGAAGAACCGTAATTTCAAAACTGTTTTTT. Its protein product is CASSLRQGRTVISKLFF.

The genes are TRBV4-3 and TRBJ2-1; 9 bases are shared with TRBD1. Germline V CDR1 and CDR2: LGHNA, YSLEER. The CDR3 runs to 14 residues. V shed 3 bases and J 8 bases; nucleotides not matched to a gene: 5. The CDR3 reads CASSHRTGGDEQFF. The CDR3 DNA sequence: TGCGCCAGCAGCCACAGAACAGGGGGCGATGAGCAGTTCTTC.

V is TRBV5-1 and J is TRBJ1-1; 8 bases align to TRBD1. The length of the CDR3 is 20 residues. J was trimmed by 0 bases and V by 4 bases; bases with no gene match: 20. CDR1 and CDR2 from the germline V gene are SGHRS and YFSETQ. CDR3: CASSVSGSTGGRWMNTEAFF. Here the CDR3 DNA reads TGCGCCAGCAGCGTTTCCGGAAGTACAGGGGGTAGATGGATGAACACTGAAGCTTTCTTT.

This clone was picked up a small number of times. The CDR3 coding sequence is TGCGCCAGCAGCTTCCCCGCGGACACCGGGGAGCTGTTTTTT. This gives the protein CASSFPADTGELFF. The genes are TRBV5-1 and TRBJ2-2; D is undetermined. The CDR3 runs to 14 residues. The ends were cut back, 2 bases at V and 3 bases at J, with 8 bases in the middle. From germline, CDR1 is SGHRS and CDR2 YFSETQ.

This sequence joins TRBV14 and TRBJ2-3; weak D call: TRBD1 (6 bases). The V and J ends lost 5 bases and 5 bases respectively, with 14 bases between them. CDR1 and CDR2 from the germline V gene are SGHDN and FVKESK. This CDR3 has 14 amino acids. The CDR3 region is CASSKWVQGDTQYF. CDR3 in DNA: TGTGCCAGCAGCAAGTGGGTACAGGGAGATACGCAGTATTTT.

The CDR3 DNA sequence: TGTGCCAGCAGTCGCTCCGCGGGAGACAAAGAGACCCAGTACTTC. It encodes CASSRSAGDKETQYF. The J gene is TRBJ2-5, the V gene TRBV6-5; 7 bases fit TRBD2. This CDR3 is built from 15 residues. Germline V gives CDR1 MNHEY, CDR2 SVGAGI. V lost 5 bases and J lost 3; bases outside the gene matches: 9.

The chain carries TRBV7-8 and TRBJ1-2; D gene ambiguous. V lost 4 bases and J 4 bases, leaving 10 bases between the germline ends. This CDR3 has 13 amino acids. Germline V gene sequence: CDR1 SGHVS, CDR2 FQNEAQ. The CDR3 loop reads CASSSLGSYGYTF. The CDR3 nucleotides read TGTGCCAGCAGCTCTCTTGGGAGCTATGGCTACACCTTC.

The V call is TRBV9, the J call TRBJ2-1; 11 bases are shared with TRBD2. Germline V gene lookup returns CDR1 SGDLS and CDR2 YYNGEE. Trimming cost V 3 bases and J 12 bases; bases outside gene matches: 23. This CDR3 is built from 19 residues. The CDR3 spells CASSAPKGHSGRAPLRQFF. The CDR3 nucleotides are TGTGCCAGCAGCGCCCCCAAGGGCCATAGCGGGAGGGCCCCATTAAGGCAGTTCTTC.

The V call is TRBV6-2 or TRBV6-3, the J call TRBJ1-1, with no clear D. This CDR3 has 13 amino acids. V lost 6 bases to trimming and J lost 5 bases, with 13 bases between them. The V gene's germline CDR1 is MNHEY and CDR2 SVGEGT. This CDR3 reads CASSRTRETEAFF. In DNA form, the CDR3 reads TGTGCCAGCAGCCGCACCCGGGAGACTGAAGCTTTCTTT.

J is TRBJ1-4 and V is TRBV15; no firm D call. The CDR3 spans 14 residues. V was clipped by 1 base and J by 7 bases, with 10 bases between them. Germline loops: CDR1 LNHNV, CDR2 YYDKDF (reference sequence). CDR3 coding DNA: TGTGCCACCAGCAGAGCGGGTCTTGTTGAAAAACTGTTTTTT. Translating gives CATSRAGLVEKLFF.

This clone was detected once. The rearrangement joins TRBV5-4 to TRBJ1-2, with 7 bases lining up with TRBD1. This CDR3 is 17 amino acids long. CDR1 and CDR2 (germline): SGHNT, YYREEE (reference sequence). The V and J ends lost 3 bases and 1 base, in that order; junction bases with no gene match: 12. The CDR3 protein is CASSSPSSTGFNYGYTF. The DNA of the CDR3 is TGTGCCAGCAGCTCCCCGAGTTCGACAGGGTTTAACTATGGCTACACCTTC.

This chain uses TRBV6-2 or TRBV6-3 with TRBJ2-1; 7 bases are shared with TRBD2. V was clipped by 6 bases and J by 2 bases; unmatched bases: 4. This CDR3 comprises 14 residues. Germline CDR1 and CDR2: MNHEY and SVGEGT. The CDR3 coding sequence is TGTGCCAGCAGCCCCGGGACTACCTACAATGAGCAGTTCTTC. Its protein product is CASSPGTTYNEQFF.

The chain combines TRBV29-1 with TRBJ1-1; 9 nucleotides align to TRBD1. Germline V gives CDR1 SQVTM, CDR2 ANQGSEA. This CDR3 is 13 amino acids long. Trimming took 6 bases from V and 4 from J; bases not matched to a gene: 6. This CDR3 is CSVRTGVGTEAFF. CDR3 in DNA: TGCAGCGTCCGGACAGGGGTTGGCACTGAAGCTTTCTTT.

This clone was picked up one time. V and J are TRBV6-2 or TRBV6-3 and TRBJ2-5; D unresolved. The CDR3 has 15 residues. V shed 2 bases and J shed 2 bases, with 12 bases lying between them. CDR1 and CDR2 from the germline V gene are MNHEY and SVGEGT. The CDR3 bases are TGTGCCAGCAGTTACCCTCGGGTATCTCAAGAGACCCAGTACTTC. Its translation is CASSYPRVSQETQYF.

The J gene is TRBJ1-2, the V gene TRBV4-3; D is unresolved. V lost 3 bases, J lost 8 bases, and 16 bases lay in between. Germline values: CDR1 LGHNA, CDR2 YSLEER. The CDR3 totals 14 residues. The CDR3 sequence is CASSHLDNHEGYTF. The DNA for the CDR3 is TGCGCCAGCAGCCATCTCGATAACCATGAGGGCTACACCTTC.

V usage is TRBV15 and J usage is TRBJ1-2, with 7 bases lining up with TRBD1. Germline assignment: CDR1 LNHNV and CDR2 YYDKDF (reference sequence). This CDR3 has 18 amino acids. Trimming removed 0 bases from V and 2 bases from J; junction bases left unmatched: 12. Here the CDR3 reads CATSRDRGLGIYNYGYTF. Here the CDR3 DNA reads TGTGCCACCAGCAGAGATAGGGGGCTCGGAATATACAACTATGGCTACACCTTC.